These 12 T cell receptor beta chains were all obtained from the same sample, sequenced in a study of shared clonotypes between healthy human individuals. CD45RO-negative, CCR7-selected cells formed the naive CD8 fraction, which excluded terminally differentiated effector memory CD45RA+ cells. Profiling relied on immunoSEQ multiplex PCR, and the TCRdb table lists in-frame clones only, not all of them. The sample includes hundreds of thousands of clones, around 90% seen only once; the top ten take 24%. Material for sequencing was naive CD8+ T cells sorted from blood. The receptors were sampled from a man aged 25-45 years in good health.

The rearrangement joins TRBV2 to TRBJ1-2; D unresolved. The CDR3 runs to 13 residues. Trimming shortened V by 0 bases and J by 10 bases, and 12 bases separated the two germline ends. Germline values: CDR1 SNHLY, CDR2 FYNNEI. Here the CDR3 DNA reads TGTGCCAGCAGTGAAGCGATCCTAGCAGTCTACACCTTC. It is translated as CASSEAILAVYTF.

The gene calls are TRBV5-4 and TRBJ2-1, with D possibly TRBD2 on 5 matching bases. Trimming removed 6 bases at V and 0 bases at J, with 13 bases between. The CDR3 consists of 15 residues. Germline CDR1 SGHNT, CDR2 YYREEE (reference sequence). CDR3: CASTQVGSSYNEQFF. Here the CDR3 DNA reads TGTGCCAGCACTCAAGTGGGGAGCTCCTACAATGAGCAGTTCTTC.

The rearrangement uses TRBV19 and TRBJ2-2; 8 nucleotides line up with TRBD2. V was clipped by 5 bases and J by 4 bases; unmatched bases: 9. CDR1 LNHDA and CDR2 SQIVND come from the germline V gene (reference sequence). The CDR3 runs to 16 residues. CDR3 in DNA: TGTGCCAGTAGTGACTACGGACTAGCTCTCACCGGGGAGCTGTTTTTT. Its protein is CASSDYGLALTGELFF.

DNA for the CDR3: TGTGCCAGCAGCCAATCGGAACAGTACTCTGGAAACACCATATATTTT. Translating it yields CASSQSEQYSGNTIYF. This chain joins TRBV16 and TRBJ1-3; D call uncertain. Germline-derived CDR1 and CDR2 are KGHSY and FQNENV. The V and J ends lost 0 bases and 0 bases respectively, with 9 bases between them. This CDR3 has 16 residues.

The chain combines TRBV18 with TRBJ2-2, with 7 positions matching TRBD2. Unmatched junction bases numbered 12, after V lost 5 bases and J lost 3 bases. Per the germline V gene, CDR1 is KGHSH and CDR2 is LQKENI. The CDR3 spans 17 residues. DNA for the CDR3: TGTGCCAGCTCAAGTAGCGGGTTCGCCGCGGACACCGGGGAGCTGTTTTTT. Translation: CASSSSGFAADTGELFF. The full variable domain, in which reference TRBV18 and TRBJ2-2 provide the parts outside the CDR3, is NAGVMQNPRHLVRRRGQEARLRCSPMKGHSHVYWYRQLPEEGLKFMVYLQKENIIDESGMPKERFSAEFPKEGPSILRIQQVVRGDSAAYFCASSSSGFAADTGELFFGEGSRLTVL.

This chain joins TRBV13 and TRBJ1-1; no reliable D call. The V end was cut by 5 bases, the J end by 8 bases, with 12 bases between. Germline CDR1 PRHDT, CDR2 FYEKMQ (reference sequence). This CDR3 region has 12 residues. In nucleotides, the CDR3 is TGTGCCAGCAGCCCAATTAGTCAGGAAGCTTTCTTT. As protein: CASSPISQEAFF.

This chain uses TRBV6-6 with TRBJ2-1; TRBD2 matches at 9 bases. CDR3 length: 16 amino acids. J gave up 0 bases and V 6 bases, and 6 bases lay outside the gene matches. Germline values: CDR1 MNHNY, CDR2 SVGAGI (reference sequence). This chain's CDR3 is CASSLGREGSYNEQFF. The CDR3 coding sequence is TGTGCCAGCAGCCTGGGGCGGGAGGGCTCCTACAATGAGCAGTTCTTC.

The chain joins TRBV6-5 to TRBJ2-7, with D perhaps matching TRBD1 (6 bases). The CDR3 extends over 15 amino acids. From germline, CDR1 is MNHEY and CDR2 SVGAGI. Trimming stripped 6 bases from V and 3 bases from J, with 18 bases between. CDR3 loop: CASRPTSGTLYEQYF. The CDR3 DNA reads TGTGCCAGCAGGCCCACCTCCGGGACACTCTACGAGCAGTACTTC.

J is TRBJ1-5 and V is TRBV27, with D possibly TRBD1 on 6 matching bases. This CDR3 is built from 14 residues. CDR1 is MNHEY and CDR2 is SMNVEV in the germline V gene (reference sequence). Trimming removed 7 bases at V and 1 base at J, with 11 bases between. In DNA, the CDR3 is TGTGCCAGCAACCTCCAGGGGAGCAATCAGCCCCAGCATTTT. Its protein is CASNLQGSNQPQHF.

The rearrangement links TRBV9 to TRBJ2-2; no reliable D call. V was clipped by 4 bases and J by 7 bases, with 14 bases between them. The CDR3 is 14 residues long. Germline CDR1 is SGDLS and CDR2 is YYNGEE. The CDR3 DNA is TGTGCCAGCAGCCCTGAAAGGGATCTCGGGGAGCTGTTTTTT. Its translation: CASSPERDLGELFF.

The J gene is TRBJ2-6, the V gene TRBV7-9; no clear D gene. The CDR3 loop spans 15 amino acids. Trimming pared 5 bases from V and 1 base from J, leaving 9 bases between. CDR1 is SEHNR, CDR2 FQNEAQ, per germline (reference sequence). The CDR3 sequence: CASSRGASGANVLTF. The CDR3 DNA reads TGTGCCAGCAGCCGAGGTGCTTCTGGGGCCAACGTCCTGACTTTC.

This rearrangement joins TRBV15 to TRBJ2-1; D is uncertain. The CDR3 spans 16 residues. The germline V gene encodes CDR1 LNHNV and CDR2 YYDKDF (reference sequence). V gave up 1 base and J gave up 1 base, with 11 bases separating them. CDR3 protein: CATSRGSRGSYNEQFF. CDR3 coding DNA: TGTGCCACCAGCAGAGGGTCTAGAGGTTCCTACAATGAGCAGTTCTTC. Drawing the rest from reference TRBV15 and TRBJ2-1, the complete variable domain is DAMVIQNPRYQVTQFGKPVTLSCSQTLNHNVMYWYQQKSSQAPKLLFHYYDKDFNNEADTPDNFQSRRPNTSFCFLDIRSPGLGDTAMYLCATSRGSRGSYNEQFFGPGTRLTVL.